Listed here are 32 T cell receptor beta chains from one sample, sequenced in a study of blood T cell repertoires in COVID-19. Here immunoSEQ multiplex PCR was the method, and the copy in TCRdb shows in-frame clones only, minus some. The sample holds some 320,000 clones, under 90% seen once. Material: PBMCs or T cells enriched from blood (not recorded which). The receptors were gathered from a woman aged 50 to 60 who had been exposed to COVID-19.

This chain joins TRBV6-5 and TRBJ1-6; D ambiguous. Germline CDR1 is MNHEY and CDR2 is SVGAGI. This CDR3 contains 15 residues. The V end was cut by 0 bases, the J end by 3 bases, with 6 bases between. The CDR3 is CASSYSADYNSPLHF. As DNA, the CDR3 is TGTGCCAGCAGTTACTCGGCCGACTATAATTCACCCCTCCACTTT.

The gene calls are TRBV9 and TRBJ1-1; D is perhaps TRBD1 (5 bases). V was clipped by 4 bases and J by 1 base, with 17 bases between them. Per germline, CDR1 SGDLS and CDR2 YYNGEE. This CDR3 region has 16 residues. This CDR3 is CASSPVGGVGNTEAFF. The CDR3 DNA is TGTGCCAGCAGCCCCGTGGGAGGGGTGGGGAACACTGAAGCTTTCTTT.

The chain links TRBV28 to TRBJ2-1, with D possibly matching TRBD1 (7 bases). Germline CDR1 is MDHEN and CDR2 is SYDVKM. CDR3 length equals 15 residues. V lost 10 bases to trimming and J lost 3 bases, with 19 bases between them. Here the CDR3 DNA reads TGTGCCACCTCACGAGGGCAGGGGGGCTACAATGAGCAGTTCTTC. As protein: CATSRGQGGYNEQFF.

The chain is built from TRBV30 and TRBJ1-4; D remains ambiguous. Trimming cost V 1 base and J 8 bases, with 11 bases left between them. Per the germline V gene, CDR1 is GTSNPN and CDR2 is SVGIG (reference sequence). This CDR3 has 13 residues. CDR3 protein: CAWSDPPGEKLFF. For the CDR3, the DNA is TGTGCCTGGAGTGACCCGCCCGGGGAAAAACTGTTTTTT. Full variable domain (outside the CDR3, taken from reference TRBV30 and TRBJ1-4): SQTIHQWPATLVQPVGSPLSLECTVEGTSNPNLYWYRQAAGRGLQLLFYSVGIGQISSEVPQNLSASRPQDRQFILSSKKLLLSDSGFYLCAWSDPPGEKLFFGSGTQLSVL.

The chain has TRBV24-1 and TRBJ2-5; 9 bases fit TRBD2. J gave up 4 bases and V 1 base, and 6 bases lay outside the gene matches. The CDR3 loop spans 16 amino acids. Germline CDR1 reads KGHDR; CDR2 reads SFDVKD. The DNA of the CDR3 is TGTGCCACCAGTGATTTACAGCGGGGGGCCCCAGAGACCCAGTACTTC. Translated: CATSDLQRGAPETQYF.

This chain uses TRBV18 with TRBJ2-1; TRBD2 matches 15 bases. The junction had 13 bases not matched to a gene; V was cut back by 3 bases and J by 7 bases. The CDR3 totals 19 residues. From germline, CDR1 is KGHSH and CDR2 LQKENI. The CDR3 reads CASSPNVGLAGGPENEQFF. In DNA form, the CDR3 reads TGTGCCAGCTCACCTAATGTCGGACTAGCGGGGGGGCCGGAGAATGAGCAGTTCTTC.

The V and J genes are TRBV27 and TRBJ1-3, with D tentatively TRBD1 (5 bases). The CDR3 is 13 residues long. Trimming removed 8 bases at V and 1 base at J, with 9 bases between. Germline V CDR1 and CDR2: MNHEY, SMNVEV (reference sequence). CDR3 nucleotide sequence: TGTGCCAGCCAGGGACTTTCTGGAAACACCATATATTTT. It codes for CASQGLSGNTIYF.

The gene calls are TRBV19 and TRBJ1-5; 7 bases map to TRBD1. J was trimmed by 2 bases and V by 5 bases; bases with no gene match: 9. The CDR3 is 16 residues long. CDR1 and CDR2 from the germline V gene are LNHDA and SQIVND (reference sequence). This CDR3 reads CASSPPGTDGNQPQHF. The CDR3 region has the DNA TGTGCCAGTAGTCCCCCGGGGACAGATGGCAATCAGCCCCAGCATTTT. The full variable domain, with the rest looked up from reference TRBV19 and TRBJ1-5, is DGGITQSPKYLFRKEGQNVTLSCEQNLNHDAMYWYRQDPGQGLRLIYYSQIVNDFQKGDIAEGYSVSREKKESFPLTVTSAQKNPTAFYLCASSPPGTDGNQPQHFGDGTRLSIL.

In this sample, this clone turned up a few times. V usage is TRBV4-1 and J usage is TRBJ2-7, with TRBD2 matching over 9 bases. The ends lost 4 bases at V and 2 bases at J; junction bases unmatched: 9. Germline V lookup: CDR1 MGHRA, CDR2 YSYEKL. There are 16 residues in the CDR3. The CDR3 loop is CASSPTLAGLTYEQYF. The CDR3 DNA sequence: TGCGCCAGCAGCCCAACCCTAGCGGGGCTTACCTACGAGCAGTACTTC.

This rearrangement joins TRBV4-1 to TRBJ1-1, with D unresolved. This CDR3 spans 14 amino acids. Trimming cost V 1 base and J 1 base, with 7 bases left between them. Germline V gene data show CDR1 as MGHRA and CDR2 as YSYEKL. The CDR3 sequence: CASSQGRENTEAFF. The CDR3, as DNA: TGCGCCAGCAGCCAAGGACGGGAGAACACTGAAGCTTTCTTT.

This chain links TRBV11-1 with TRBJ2-2; 8 bases map to TRBD1. Germline V gene sequence: CDR1 SGHAT, CDR2 FQDESV (reference sequence). The trim removed 5 bases at V and 1 base at J, leaving 6 bases unmatched. The CDR3 spans 16 residues. The CDR3 DNA sequence: TGTGCCAGCAGCCGGCCGACAGGGGTGAACACCGGGGAGCTGTTTTTT. It yields the protein CASSRPTGVNTGELFF.

The chain combines TRBV19 with TRBJ2-3; TRBD1 is a possible D gene (5 bases). Trimming stripped 8 bases from V and 0 bases from J, with 15 bases between. From germline, CDR1 is LNHDA and CDR2 SQIVND (reference sequence). The CDR3 covers 15 residues. CDR3 DNA: TGTGCCAGTTCCTCCTACTCAGGGAGCACAGATACGCAGTATTTT. It yields the protein CASSSYSGSTDTQYF.

In this sample, this clone turned up a few times. The chain joins TRBV6-1 to TRBJ2-2; D remains ambiguous. The V gene lost 1 base and the J gene lost 0 bases, with 15 bases spanning the gap. CDR1 and CDR2 from the germline V gene are MNHNS and SASEGT. The CDR3 contains 18 residues. The CDR3 sequence: CASSEDARDLSNTGELFF. The CDR3 bases are TGTGCCAGCAGTGAAGACGCCAGAGACTTATCGAACACCGGGGAGCTGTTTTTT.

The chain links TRBV5-1 to TRBJ1-6; maybe TRBD1 (6 bases). V was cut by 0 bases and J by 11 bases, with 12 bases left in between. The CDR3 contains 14 residues. Germline-derived CDR1 and CDR2 are SGHRS and YFSETQ. This CDR3 is CASSLEGGSTPLHF. The CDR3 DNA reads TGCGCCAGCAGCTTGGAAGGGGGTTCGACACCCCTCCACTTT.

CDR3 nucleotide sequence: TGTGCCAGCAGCCAAGGGCAGGGGGGTCCCTATGGCTACACCTTC. It translates to CASSQGQGGPYGYTF. The chain uses TRBV4-2 and TRBJ1-2; 7 nucleotides align to TRBD1. Trimming took 1 base from V and 4 from J; bases not matched to a gene: 6. CDR3 length equals 15 residues. Germline values: CDR1 LGHNA, CDR2 YNFKEQ.

The CDR3 sequence is CASSTRGGTVNNQPQHF. As DNA, the CDR3 is TGTGCCAGTAGTACCCGGGGCGGGACGGTGAACAATCAGCCCCAGCATTTT. This sequence joins TRBV19 and TRBJ1-5, with D possibly matching TRBD1 (5 bases). The CDR3 contains 17 residues. The germline gives CDR1 LNHDA, CDR2 SQIVND (reference sequence). V was shortened by 4 bases and J by 3 bases, with 19 bases between the two germline ends.

The chain uses TRBV30 and TRBJ2-7; maybe TRBD1 (5 bases). The CDR3 length is 14 residues. Germline assignment: CDR1 GTSNPN and CDR2 SVGIG (reference sequence). V gave up 4 bases and J gave up 3 bases, with 16 bases separating them. CDR3 protein: CAWKAGWANYEQYF. The CDR3, as DNA: TGTGCCTGGAAAGCAGGGTGGGCCAACTACGAGCAGTACTTC.

This rearrangement joins TRBV5-6 to TRBJ2-5, with 8 bases lining up with TRBD2. CDR1 SGHDT and CDR2 YYEEEE come from the germline V gene. Unmatched junction bases numbered 12, after V lost 6 bases and J lost 2 bases. CDR3 length equals 16 residues. This chain's CDR3 is CASTASGGGRQETQYF. CDR3 in DNA: TGTGCCAGCACCGCCTCCGGGGGGGGCCGGCAAGAGACCCAGTACTTC.

The CDR3 DNA follows: TGTGCCAGCAGAGTACCGGGACAGGGAGCCAAAAACATTCAGTACTTC. Protein product: CASRVPGQGAKNIQYF. The rearrangement links TRBV11-2 to TRBJ2-4; 9 bases align to TRBD1. With 6 bases clipped from V and 0 bases from J, the junction kept 6 bases outside the gene matches. Per the germline V gene, CDR1 is SGHAT and CDR2 is FQNNGV. The CDR3 is made up of 16 amino acids.

This chain joins TRBV2 and TRBJ1-5; 8 bases are a match to TRBD1. Losses at the gene ends were 3 bases for V and 6 bases for J; bases not matched to a gene: 7. This CDR3 region has 15 residues. The germline CDR1 and CDR2 sequences are SNHLY and FYNNEI. CDR3 nucleotides: TGTGCCAGCAGTGATTTACAGGGGGGGGGTCAGCCCCAGCATTTT. Its translation: CASSDLQGGGQPQHF.

The chain links TRBV30 to TRBJ1-1, with unresolved D. The CDR3 has 15 residues. V shed 2 bases and J shed 0 bases, with 13 bases lying between them. The germline CDR1 and CDR2 sequences are GTSNPN and SVGIG (reference sequence). CDR3 protein: CAWSRENRMNTEAFF. The CDR3, as DNA: TGTGCCTGGAGTAGAGAGAACCGAATGAACACTGAAGCTTTCTTT.

The chain has TRBV7-9 and TRBJ1-4; D not resolved. The V gene lost 4 bases and the J gene lost 3 bases, with 9 bases spanning the gap. Germline assignment: CDR1 SEHNR and CDR2 FQNEAQ (reference sequence). The CDR3 has 14 residues. The CDR3: CASSSGWANEKLFF. The CDR3 DNA reads as TGTGCCAGCAGCTCCGGGTGGGCTAATGAAAAACTGTTTTTT.

J is TRBJ1-4 and V is TRBV29-1, with D possibly TRBD1 on 5 matching bases. The V end was cut by 7 bases, the J end by 4 bases, with 10 bases between. CDR3 size: 12 residues. Germline CDR1 and CDR2: SQVTM and ANQGSEA. The CDR3 is CSGQRGNEKLFF. The CDR3 nucleotides read TGCAGCGGCCAAAGGGGTAATGAAAAACTGTTTTTT.

Only one count was recorded for this clone. The genes are TRBV6-5 and TRBJ1-3; D is perhaps TRBD1 (5 bases). The germline V gene has CDR1 MNHEY and CDR2 SVGAGI. Between the trimmed V and J ends, which lost 6 bases and 0 bases, there was a span of 9 bases. This CDR3 is 14 amino acids long. The CDR3 here is CASRVDNSGNTIYF. The CDR3 nucleotides are TGTGCCAGCAGAGTGGACAACTCTGGAAACACCATATATTTT.

The rearrangement uses TRBV7-2 and TRBJ1-5; 9 bases align to TRBD1. CDR1 SGHTA and CDR2 FQGNSA come from the germline V gene. This CDR3 has 16 residues. The V gene end was trimmed by 5 bases and the J gene end by 1 base; junction bases not matched to a gene: 6. CDR3 nucleotide sequence: TGTGCCAGCAGCCCTGGGACAGGGTCCAGCAATCAGCCCCAGCATTTT. It translates to CASSPGTGSSNQPQHF.

This clone has a single count. The chain is built from TRBV6-5 and TRBJ1-6, with D perhaps matching TRBD1 (6 bases). Germline V gene lookup returns CDR1 MNHEY and CDR2 SVGAGI. Trimming left V 0 bases short and J 10 bases short, with 16 bases between. The CDR3 consists of 16 residues. CDR3 sequence reads: CASSYSNQGISSPLHF. CDR3 in DNA: TGTGCCAGCAGTTACTCGAATCAGGGGATAAGCTCACCCCTCCACTTT.

This chain uses TRBV5-1 with TRBJ1-4; D gene uncertain. V lost 0 bases to trimming and J lost 5 bases, with 5 bases between them. The CDR3 covers 13 residues. Germline CDR1 reads SGHRS; CDR2 reads YFSETQ. This chain's CDR3 is CASSLVSNEKLFF. The CDR3 nucleotides are TGCGCCAGCAGCTTGGTCTCGAATGAAAAACTGTTTTTT.

The J gene is TRBJ2-5, the V gene TRBV30; 7 bases fit TRBD2. After removal of 3 bases from V and 2 bases from J, the junction contained 3 bases not matched to a gene. The CDR3 sequence is 13 residues long. CDR1 and CDR2 (germline): GTSNPN, SVGIG (reference sequence). The CDR3 coding sequence is TGTGCCTGGAGCCTAGCGGTACAAGAGACCCAGTACTTC. This codes for CAWSLAVQETQYF.

In regard to this clone: The identical CDR3 is also encoded by other nucleotide sequences in the sample. The chain employs TRBV12-3 or TRBV12-4 and TRBJ2-7, with a weak D call TRBD2 (6 bases). V lost 5 bases to trimming and J lost 7 bases, with 9 bases between them. This CDR3 is 11 amino acids long. CDR3: CASSLGGEQYF. CDR3 coding DNA: TGTGCCAGCAGTCTTGGGGGGGAGCAGTACTTC.

About this clone itself: This sample includes further DNA sequences coding for the same CDR3. The chain couples TRBV19 to TRBJ1-4, with D tentatively TRBD1 (5 bases). The CDR3 loop spans 14 amino acids. Trimming left V 5 bases short and J 0 bases short, with 7 bases between. Germline V gives CDR1 LNHDA, CDR2 SQIVND (reference sequence). CDR3 region: CASSSTATNEKLFF. CDR3 nucleotides: TGTGCCAGTAGTTCGACAGCAACTAATGAAAAACTGTTTTTT.

This chain links TRBV2 with TRBJ2-5; TRBD2 matches at 10 bases. Germline V gene sequence: CDR1 SNHLY, CDR2 FYNNEI. V shed 2 bases, J shed 2 bases, and the junction held 5 bases outside the gene matches. The CDR3 covers 16 residues. The CDR3 loop is CASSELGLASQETQYF. The CDR3 coding sequence is TGTGCCAGCAGTGAATTGGGACTAGCGAGTCAAGAGACCCAGTACTTC.

CDR3 region: CASSLGQGNEQFF. DNA of the CDR3: TGTGCCAGCAGCTTAGGACAGGGTAATGAGCAGTTCTTC. The chain couples TRBV7-9 to TRBJ2-1; 7 bases line up with TRBD1. Germline CDR1 SEHNR, CDR2 FQNEAQ (reference sequence). The CDR3 extends over 13 amino acids. V was clipped by 1 base and J by 7 bases; unmatched bases: 1.